A single sample gave rise to the 20 T cell receptor beta chains below, sequenced in a study of OX40 agonist ivuxolimab in advanced cancers. Sequencing used immunoSEQ multiplex PCR; TCRdb keeps in-frame clones, though not all of them. The table includes tens of thousands of clones, 85% to 90% detected once. Source: CD4+ or CD8+ T cells sorted from blood, taken in a trial of the OX40 agonist ivuxolimab. Receptors originate from an adult with an advanced solid tumor such as melanoma, head and neck, liver or kidney cancer.

The chain combines TRBV10-3 with TRBJ1-2; unclear D gene. This CDR3 contains 13 residues. CDR1 and CDR2 (germline): ENHRY, SYGVKD. V lost 5 bases and J lost 2, with 9 bases in between. CDR3 region: CAISLDGNYGYTF. The DNA of the CDR3 is TGTGCCATCAGTTTAGATGGGAACTATGGCTACACCTTC.

The chain is built from TRBV5-4 and TRBJ2-7, with D possibly matching TRBD2 (5 bases). Germline lookup yields CDR1 SGHNT and CDR2 YYREEE (reference sequence). Trimming stripped 1 base from V and 0 bases from J, with 11 bases between. The CDR3 length is 15 residues. The CDR3 sequence: CASSLTVRGSYEQYF. In DNA, the CDR3 is TGTGCCAGCAGCTTGACAGTTCGGGGCTCCTACGAGCAGTACTTC.

The genes are TRBV6-5 and TRBJ2-2; D is undetermined. The V gene's germline CDR1 is MNHEY and CDR2 SVGAGI. The CDR3 consists of 14 residues. The V end was cut by 8 bases, the J end by 6 bases, with 16 bases between. The CDR3 sequence is CASATVRSAGELFF. The CDR3 DNA is TGTGCCAGCGCCACCGTAAGGTCTGCCGGGGAGCTGTTTTTT.

The V call is TRBV7-9, the J call TRBJ1-1; TRBD1 matches at 9 bases. The CDR3 sequence is 12 residues long. Germline V gives CDR1 SEHNR, CDR2 FQNEAQ (reference sequence). Germline trimming cut 3 bases from V and 10 bases from J; bases unmatched to any gene: 3. The chain's CDR3 is CASSFEDRGAFF. CDR3 in DNA: TGTGCCAGCAGCTTCGAGGACAGGGGAGCTTTCTTT.

This chain joins TRBV5-1 and TRBJ1-6; tentative D call: TRBD1 (5 bases). V was cut by 0 bases and J by 10 bases, with 11 bases left in between. Germline V gene sequence: CDR1 SGHRS, CDR2 YFSETQ. The CDR3 totals 14 residues. In nucleotides, the CDR3 is TGCGCCAGCAGCTTGGAAGGGGTAGAGTCACCCCTCCACTTT. Amino acids: CASSLEGVESPLHF. The full variable domain, in which reference TRBV5-1 and TRBJ1-6 provide the parts outside the CDR3, is KAGVTQTPRYLIKTRGQQVTLSCSPISGHRSVSWYQQTPGQGLQFLFEYFSETQRNKGNFPGRFSGRQFSNSRSEMNVSTLELGDSALYLCASSLEGVESPLHFGNGTRLTVT.

The chain has TRBV5-5 and TRBJ2-6, with D unresolved. This CDR3 is built from 15 residues. Germline CDR1 reads SGHKS; CDR2 reads YYEKEE (reference sequence). Trimming cost V 4 bases and J 2 bases, with 10 bases left between them. DNA of the CDR3: TGTGCCAGCAGCCGGCTGGGCACTGGGGCCAACGTCCTGACTTTC. Protein sequence: CASSRLGTGANVLTF.

This clone occurred once. This chain uses TRBV7-8 with TRBJ2-5; the match to TRBD2 covers 8 bases. The CDR3 totals 14 residues. Germline V gene data show CDR1 as SGHVS and CDR2 as FQNEAQ. Losses at the gene ends were 4 bases for V and 5 bases for J; bases not matched to a gene: 6. CDR3 in DNA: TGTGCCAGCAGCTCCGGGGGGGGTAGGGAGACCCAGTACTTC. Translation gives CASSSGGGRETQYF.

This chain joins TRBV7-2 and TRBJ2-3; 14 nucleotides agree with TRBD2. There are 16 residues in the CDR3. Trimming removed 4 bases from V and 5 bases from J; junction bases left unmatched: 5. CDR1 and CDR2 from the germline V gene are SGHTA and FQGNSA. CDR3: CASSSRLAGGEDTQYF. The CDR3, as DNA: TGTGCCAGCAGCTCCAGACTAGCGGGGGGGGAAGATACGCAGTATTTT.

The rearrangement links TRBV18 to TRBJ2-5; D is possibly TRBD1 or TRBD2 (5 bases each). Trimming removed 4 bases from V and 8 bases from J, with 11 bases in between. The CDR3 totals 12 residues. Germline V gene sequence: CDR1 KGHSH, CDR2 LQKENI. CDR3 coding DNA: TGTGCCAGCTCACGGGACCGGGACACCCAGTACTTC. The encoded protein is CASSRDRDTQYF.

This rearrangement joins TRBV5-1 to TRBJ2-3, with D possibly TRBD2 on 7 matching bases. Germline CDR1 reads SGHRS; CDR2 reads YFSETQ. The CDR3 length is 15 residues. The V end was cut by 0 bases, the J end by 4 bases, with 12 bases between. CDR3 in DNA: TGCGCCAGCAGCTTGGGGTGGGGGGGCGCAGATACGCAGTATTTT. Encoded protein: CASSLGWGGADTQYF.

The chain employs TRBV5-1 and TRBJ1-5; unclear D gene. V dropped 2 bases and J dropped 3 bases, with 6 bases sitting between them. The CDR3 sequence is 13 residues long. Germline V gene data show CDR1 as SGHRS and CDR2 as YFSETQ. CDR3 region: CASSFQPNQPQHF. CDR3 DNA sequence: TGCGCCAGCAGCTTTCAGCCCAATCAGCCCCAGCATTTT.

The rearrangement joins TRBV6-1 to TRBJ1-1, with D perhaps TRBD1 (6 bases). V was pared by 6 bases and J by 7 bases, with 12 bases between. This CDR3 region has 12 residues. Per germline, CDR1 MNHNS and CDR2 SASEGT. The CDR3 DNA is TGTGCCAGCAGGAAGACAGGTGGTGAAGCTTTCTTT. Residues: CASRKTGGEAFF.

A word on this clone: Because the CDR3 is missing its conserved closing phenylalanine or tryptophan, this is likely a read error. V is TRBV25-1 and J is TRBJ1-6, with 7 bases fitting TRBD1. In germline, CDR1 is MGHDK, CDR2 SYGVNS. The length of the CDR3 is 14 residues. The junction had 4 bases not matched to a gene; V was cut back by 2 bases and J by 9 bases. As DNA, the CDR3 is TGTGCCAGCAGTGAAGGGGGGACAGCTTCACCCCTCCACCTT. It specifies CASSEGGTASPLHL.

As DNA, the CDR3 is TGTGCCAGCTCACTGGGACAGGGGCTGTCCTACGAGCAGTACTTC. Translation gives CASSLGQGLSYEQYF. The J gene is TRBJ2-7, the V gene TRBV18; 10 positions match TRBD1. The length of the CDR3 is 15 residues. The germline CDR1 and CDR2 sequences are KGHSH and LQKENI. After removal of 4 bases from V and 1 base from J, the junction contained 4 bases not matched to a gene.

V gene TRBV6-1 combines with J gene TRBJ1-1; D may be TRBD1 (6 bases). CDR3 size: 14 residues. CDR1 and CDR2 from the germline V gene are MNHNS and SASEGT. The germline V and J ends were trimmed by 7 bases and 6 bases, with 18 bases remaining between them. In DNA form, the CDR3 reads TGTGCCAGCACCTTGATCATACAGGGTTCTGAAGCTTTCTTT. It translates to CASTLIIQGSEAFF.

The chain is built from TRBV6-1 and TRBJ1-1; D not resolved. The germline CDR1 and CDR2 sequences are MNHNS and SASEGT. CDR3 length: 14 amino acids. Trimming left V 2 bases short and J 3 bases short, with 10 bases between. The DNA for the CDR3 is TGTGCCAGCAGTGAATTGGACGGGTACACTGAAGCTTTCTTT. It yields the protein CASSELDGYTEAFF.

This chain connects TRBV7-9 to TRBJ2-2; D may be TRBD1 (6 bases). Deletions cut 9 bases from V and 2 bases from J, with 13 bases between. CDR3 length: 14 residues. From germline, CDR1 is SEHNR and CDR2 FQNEAQ (reference sequence). The CDR3: CARSTGPNTGELFF. Written as DNA, the CDR3 is TGTGCCAGATCAACAGGGCCCAACACCGGGGAGCTGTTTTTT.

DNA for the CDR3: TGTGCCAGCAGTCACAGGGGCCCGAACACTGAAGCTTTCTTT. Protein product: CASSHRGPNTEAFF. V usage is TRBV6-5 and J usage is TRBJ1-1, with TRBD1 matching over 7 bases. Per the germline V gene, CDR1 is MNHEY and CDR2 is SVGAGI. This CDR3 contains 14 residues. With 5 bases clipped from V and 1 base from J, the junction kept 4 bases outside the gene matches.

This rearrangement joins TRBV5-1 to TRBJ2-5, with D perhaps matching TRBD2 (6 bases). The CDR3 runs 14 residues. The germline CDR1 and CDR2 sequences are SGHRS and YFSETQ. Trimming shortened V by 0 bases and J by 5 bases, and 11 bases separated the two germline ends. The CDR3 DNA follows: TGCGCCAGCAGCTTGGGGGACTCCTGGGAGACCCAGTACTTC. This codes for CASSLGDSWETQYF. The whole variable domain, filled in from reference TRBV5-1 and TRBJ2-5, reads KAGVTQTPRYLIKTRGQQVTLSCSPISGHRSVSWYQQTPGQGLQFLFEYFSETQRNKGNFPGRFSGRQFSNSRSEMNVSTLELGDSALYLCASSLGDSWETQYFGPGTRLLVL.

The chain couples TRBV19 to TRBJ2-5; 8 nucleotides agree with TRBD1. The CDR3 contains 18 residues. V lost 5 bases, J lost 1 base, and 15 bases stayed unmatched. CDR1 and CDR2 (germline): LNHDA, SQIVND (reference sequence). The CDR3 bases are TGTGCCAGTAGTCCTGGGACAGGAAGATACAGCTCCCAAGAGACCCAGTACTTC. This gives the protein CASSPGTGRYSSQETQYF.